The 20 T cell receptor beta chains below were found in one sample sequenced in a study of graft-versus-host responses after intestinal transplantation (dated by TCRdb to about 2021). Library preparation used the immunoSEQ multiplex PCR assay. Not all clones reach the TCRdb copy of this immuneACCESS table, which keeps in-frame sequences only. Checked studies attribute under half of the gap to unresolved V genes and leave the rest unexplained. In this sample the table shows 8,800 or so clones, under 35% of which occur a single time. The ten top clones hold roughly 5.9% of the sample. According to the study, the label for this sample's time point signals: cells obtained before transplantation from donor or recipient. Source: alloreactive CD4+ T cells from a mixed lymphocyte reaction culture, taken before intestinal transplant. The intended sense of this specimen's cell subset or site label: CFSE-low proliferating T cells sorted from roughly 6-day pre-transplant mixed lymphocyte reaction (GvH or HvG direction). The receptors were sampled from a human patient who received an intestinal transplant.

By proportion, this clone is medium-sized (0.01 to 0.1%). V and J are TRBV7-9 and TRBJ2-1; D may be TRBD1 (5 bases). The V end was cut by 5 bases, the J end by 0 bases, with 8 bases between. The CDR3 spans 14 residues. Germline values: CDR1 SEHNR, CDR2 FQNEAQ (reference sequence). DNA for the CDR3: TGTGCCAGCAGCCCAGGGCTCTCCTACAATGAGCAGTTCTTC. This gives the protein CASSPGLSYNEQFF.

In this sample, this clone is large. V usage is TRBV10-3 and J usage is TRBJ1-2; 10 nucleotides line up with TRBD1. The CDR3 is 15 residues long. V was pared by 3 bases and J by 6 bases, with 7 bases of the junction left unmatched. Germline V lookup: CDR1 ENHRY, CDR2 SYGVKD. The CDR3 is CAISELPGTGDGYTF. The CDR3 DNA reads as TGTGCCATCAGTGAACTTCCCGGGACAGGGGATGGCTACACCTTC.

This clone has a handful of counts. The chain is built from TRBV28 and TRBJ2-7, with TRBD1 matching 8 bases. CDR3 size: 16 residues. V lost 4 bases and J lost 5; bases outside the gene matches: 13. Germline V gene sequence: CDR1 MDHEN, CDR2 SYDVKM. The CDR3 reads CASSSPGTGLWDEQYF. The CDR3 DNA follows: TGTGCCAGCAGTTCCCCCGGGACAGGCCTATGGGACGAGCAGTACTTC.

This clone was observed a few times. The chain is built from TRBV7-8 and TRBJ1-3; no reliable D call. With 1 base removed from V and 11 bases from J, the gap between germline ends came to 12 bases. Germline-derived CDR1 and CDR2 are SGHVS and FQNEAQ. The CDR3 extends over 13 amino acids. CDR3 in DNA: TGTGCCAGCAGCTTAGATCCCGGTGTCGCCATATATTTT. Residues: CASSLDPGVAIYF.

For the CDR3, the DNA is TGCGCCAGCAGCCAAGAGCCCGACAGGGTCTATGGCTACACCTTC. Residues: CASSQEPDRVYGYTF. The rearrangement links TRBV4-1 to TRBJ1-2; 7 bases are shared with TRBD1. The CDR3 has 15 amino acids. J lost 4 bases, V lost 0 bases, and 5 bases had no gene match. From germline, CDR1 is MGHRA and CDR2 YSYEKL.

This clone was seen more than once but under ten times. V is TRBV19 and J is TRBJ2-7; TRBD1 aligns across 7 bases. Germline V lookup: CDR1 LNHDA, CDR2 SQIVND (reference sequence). The V gene end was trimmed by 6 bases and the J gene end by 3 bases; junction bases not matched to a gene: 5. CDR3 size: 13 residues. The CDR3 DNA sequence: TGTGCCAGTAGGTTCCAGGGGGACTACGAGCAGTACTTC. This gives the protein CASRFQGDYEQYF.

This clone appeared a few times. The genes are TRBV6-1 and TRBJ1-1, with 7 bases fitting TRBD1. This CDR3 contains 15 residues. Germline CDR1 MNHNS, CDR2 SASEGT. J lost 1 base, V lost 6 bases, and 8 bases had no gene match. The CDR3 DNA reads TGTGCCAGCAGGAACAGGGGCGGTTCGAACACTGAAGCTTTCTTT. Protein: CASRNRGGSNTEAFF.

This clone was counted a few times. The V call is TRBV4-2, the J call TRBJ2-3; no clear D. Trimming left V 0 bases short and J 4 bases short, with 5 bases between. The CDR3 is made up of 13 amino acids. The germline V gene encodes CDR1 LGHNA and CDR2 YNFKEQ. The CDR3 sequence is CASSQDLADTQYF. CDR3 sequence (DNA): TGTGCCAGCAGCCAAGATCTAGCAGATACGCAGTATTTT.

The gene calls are TRBV27 and TRBJ2-7; 7 bases agree with TRBD2. Germline trimming cut 4 bases from V and 5 bases from J; bases unmatched to any gene: 5. CDR1 is MNHEY and CDR2 is SMNVEV in the germline V gene (reference sequence). The CDR3 is 13 amino acids. This CDR3 is CASSYGSGDEQYF. CDR3 DNA sequence: TGTGCCAGCAGTTACGGGAGCGGGGACGAGCAGTACTTC.

This clone was observed a handful of times. The V and J genes are TRBV19 and TRBJ2-1; no clear D. Trimming stripped 0 bases from V and 2 bases from J, with 8 bases between. This CDR3 region has 15 residues. CDR1 and CDR2 from the germline V gene are LNHDA and SQIVND (reference sequence). DNA of the CDR3: TGTGCCAGTAGTATAGAGGGCTGGACCTACAATGAGCAGTTCTTC. Protein: CASSIEGWTYNEQFF.

This clone occurred a few times. The chain uses TRBV6-1 and TRBJ2-2, with 8 bases lining up with TRBD1. The CDR3 extends over 16 amino acids. Trimming cost V 4 bases and J 2 bases; bases outside gene matches: 6. The V gene's germline CDR1 is MNHNS and CDR2 SASEGT. CDR3 DNA sequence: TGTGCCAGCAGTGGTAGGGACAGGACTAACACCGGGGAGCTGTTTTTT. Residues: CASSGRDRTNTGELFF.

The rearrangement links TRBV6-1 to TRBJ2-5, with D tentatively TRBD1 (5 bases). Trimming pared 8 bases from V and 5 bases from J, leaving 9 bases between. Germline assignment: CDR1 MNHNS and CDR2 SASEGT. The CDR3 runs to 11 residues. CDR3 protein: CASGAGETQYF. DNA for the CDR3: TGTGCCAGCGGGGCAGGGGAGACCCAGTACTTC.

This clone was seen only a few times. The chain has TRBV11-2 and TRBJ1-2; 7 bases fit TRBD1. This CDR3 is built from 13 residues. The V gene end was trimmed by 1 base and the J gene end by 4 bases; junction bases not matched to a gene: 0. Germline values: CDR1 SGHAT, CDR2 FQNNGV. CDR3 bases: TGTGCCAGCAGCTTAGGACAGGGCTATGGCTACACCTTC. This encodes CASSLGQGYGYTF.

The V gene is TRBV6-1, the J gene TRBJ1-2; no clear D gene. The CDR3 is 12 amino acids. CDR1 MNHNS and CDR2 SASEGT come from the germline V gene. The V and J ends lost 2 bases and 2 bases respectively, with 3 bases between them. The CDR3 coding sequence is TGTGCCAGCAGTGAACAAAACTATGGCTACACCTTC. Its translation: CASSEQNYGYTF.

This clone was seen only a few times. The chain joins TRBV6-4 to TRBJ2-3, with 8 bases matching TRBD2. The CDR3 length is 14 residues. The V segment lost 3 bases and the J segment 1 base; nucleotides outside the gene matches: 0. The germline gives CDR1 MRHNA, CDR2 SNTAGT. The CDR3 region has the DNA TGTGCCAGCAGTGAGCGGGGGGGCACAGATACGCAGTATTTT. Translating it yields CASSERGGTDTQYF.

The V and J genes are TRBV6-1 and TRBJ2-1, with TRBD2 matching over 8 bases. CDR1 and CDR2 from the germline V gene are MNHNS and SASEGT. With V trimmed by 4 bases and J by 0 bases, 5 bases remained unmatched. There are 16 residues in the CDR3. The CDR3 DNA is TGTGCCAGCAGTGTTCTTAGCGGGATCTCCTACAATGAGCAGTTCTTC. This translates into CASSVLSGISYNEQFF.

Only a few counts were recorded for this clone. V gene TRBV6-1 combines with J gene TRBJ1-2; TRBD1 matches at 7 bases. The germline CDR1 and CDR2 sequences are MNHNS and SASEGT. The CDR3 runs to 12 residues. The V segment lost 7 bases and the J segment 7 bases; nucleotides outside the gene matches: 6. The CDR3 region is CASTTGLSGYTF. CDR3 nucleotide sequence: TGTGCCAGCACGACAGGGTTAAGTGGCTACACCTTC.

This clone has more than one count but fewer than ten. CDR3 bases: TGTGCCAGCACCAGGACAGGGCCCGGCTACACCTTC. Its protein product is CASTRTGPGYTF. The rearrangement links TRBV6-6 to TRBJ1-2; TRBD1 matches at 8 bases. Germline V gene lookup returns CDR1 MNHNY and CDR2 SVGAGI (reference sequence). The V gene end was trimmed by 7 bases and the J gene end by 8 bases; junction bases not matched to a gene: 6. This CDR3 is 12 amino acids long.

The DNA of the CDR3 is TGTGCCAGCAGCTTAGCACAGGGTACTTCCGTCGGGGAGCTGTTTTTT. Amino acids: CASSLAQGTSVGELFF. This chain joins TRBV7-9 and TRBJ2-2; TRBD1 might be the D (6 bases). Germline V gene sequence: CDR1 SEHNR, CDR2 FQNEAQ (reference sequence). The CDR3 contains 16 residues. Between the trimmed V and J ends, which lost 0 bases and 7 bases, there was a span of 15 bases.

The chain uses TRBV4-1 and TRBJ2-5; D is unclear. The J call is in doubt because the DNA end fits TRBJ2-7 better. The CDR3 is 15 residues long. Per the germline V gene, CDR1 is MGHRA and CDR2 is YSYEKL. The CDR3 here is CASSPRFGSSYEQYF. The CDR3 DNA sequence: TGCGCCAGCAGCCCTCGGTTCGGTAGCTCCTACGAGCAGTACTTC.